Following are 13 T cell receptor beta chains from one sample sequenced in a study of technical replicates of blood from a handful of donors. Repertoires were generated with immunoSEQ multiplex PCR, while TCRdb's copy carries only in-frame clones and drops some. The sample has 84,000 or so clones, approximately 93% seen once; the top ten hold roughly 0.25%. The sequenced sample consisted of T cells isolated from PBMCs. Receptors originate from a human donor in good health.

This chain uses TRBV18 with TRBJ2-7; perhaps TRBD1 as D (6 bases). CDR3 size: 15 residues. V lost 3 bases and J lost 0, with 12 bases in between. CDR1 KGHSH and CDR2 LQKENI come from the germline V gene. CDR3 sequence: CASSPGQGYSYEQYF. CDR3 DNA: TGTGCCAGCTCACCGGGCCAGGGGTACTCCTACGAGCAGTACTTC.

The rearrangement links TRBV5-1 to TRBJ1-2; TRBD1 is a possible D gene (5 bases). CDR1 is SGHRS, CDR2 YFSETQ, per germline. CDR3 length: 15 residues. With 0 bases removed from V and 0 bases from J, the gap between germline ends came to 9 bases. As DNA, the CDR3 is TGCGCCAGCAGCTTGGGGGGGGGAACTAACTATGGCTACACCTTC. Its translation is CASSLGGGTNYGYTF.

CDR3 loop: CASSLLGQGRETQYF. CDR3 in DNA: TGTGCCAGCAGCCTCTTGGGACAGGGGAGGGAGACCCAGTACTTC. This chain uses TRBV7-6 with TRBJ2-5; TRBD1 matches 10 bases. Germline CDR1 is SGHVS and CDR2 is FNYEAQ. J was trimmed by 5 bases and V by 5 bases; bases with no gene match: 8. This CDR3 is built from 15 residues.

The V call is TRBV27, the J call TRBJ2-1, with 7 bases aligning to TRBD1. CDR3 length: 12 amino acids. Germline CDR1 reads MNHEY; CDR2 reads SMNVEV (reference sequence). V lost 5 bases, J lost 8 bases, and 3 bases stayed unmatched. For the CDR3, the DNA is TGTGCCAGCAGTAGACAGGGCGATGAGCAGTTCTTC. Its protein is CASSRQGDEQFF.

CDR3 protein: CSVEDSEGAPDEQFF. The CDR3 coding sequence is TGCAGCGTTGAAGATTCGGAGGGGGCGCCGGATGAGCAGTTCTTC. The genes are TRBV29-1 and TRBJ2-1; possibly TRBD1 for D (7 bases). There are 15 residues in the CDR3. CDR1 is SQVTM and CDR2 is ANQGSEA in the germline V gene. Trimming removed 0 bases at V and 8 bases at J, with 17 bases between.

This clone was observed once. V gene TRBV19 combines with J gene TRBJ1-5; 7 nucleotides line up with TRBD1. This CDR3 is built from 15 residues. CDR1 LNHDA and CDR2 SQIVND come from the germline V gene (reference sequence). The trim removed 4 bases at V and 3 bases at J, leaving 6 bases unmatched. CDR3 in DNA: TGTGCCAGTAGTAGAAAGGACAGGTACAATCAGCCCCAGCATTTT. As protein: CASSRKDRYNQPQHF.

V usage is TRBV6-5 and J usage is TRBJ1-1, with D tentatively TRBD1 (6 bases). Trimming stripped 5 bases from V and 5 bases from J, with 18 bases between. Germline CDR1 reads MNHEY; CDR2 reads SVGAGI. The CDR3 runs 15 residues. CDR3 sequence reads: CASSTGQQGETEAFF. The CDR3 region has the DNA TGTGCCAGCAGTACCGGACAGCAGGGAGAGACTGAAGCTTTCTTT.

The chain is built from TRBV11-3 and TRBJ2-1; the match to TRBD2 covers 7 bases. The junction had 15 bases not matched to a gene; V was cut back by 5 bases and J by 5 bases. The germline CDR1 and CDR2 sequences are SGHNT and YENEEA. This CDR3 is built from 17 residues. CDR3 coding DNA: TGTGCCAGCAGCCCGCGTCGGGTAGCGGGCGAACACAATGAGCAGTTCTTC. Encoded protein: CASSPRRVAGEHNEQFF. Full variable domain (remainder filled in from reference TRBV11-3 and TRBJ2-1): EAGVVQSPRYKIIEKKQPVAFWCNPISGHNTLYWYLQNLGQGPELLIRYENEEAVDDSQLPKDRFSAERLKGVDSTLKIQPAELGDSAVYLCASSPRRVAGEHNEQFFGPGTRLTVL.

This rearrangement joins TRBV9 to TRBJ2-7, with a possible D match to TRBD2 (6 bases). The CDR3 sequence is 15 residues long. With 4 bases removed from V and 3 bases from J, the gap between germline ends came to 17 bases. Germline V CDR1 and CDR2: SGDLS, YYNGEE. CDR3 nucleotide sequence: TGTGCCAGCAGCCCACCTCCCGGGCGGGACTACGAGCAGTACTTC. It codes for CASSPPPGRDYEQYF.

The CDR3 is CASGKDSSGVRNSPLHF. CDR3 coding DNA: TGTGCCAGCGGAAAGGACAGTTCCGGGGTCCGGAATTCACCCCTCCACTTT. The rearrangement joins TRBV19 to TRBJ1-6, with D maybe TRBD1 (6 bases). The CDR3 spans 17 residues. Trimming pared 9 bases from V and 7 bases from J, leaving 25 bases between. CDR1 is LNHDA and CDR2 is SQIVND in the germline V gene (reference sequence).

The V and J genes are TRBV29-1 and TRBJ2-7; 8 nucleotides line up with TRBD1. CDR1 SQVTM and CDR2 ANQGSEA come from the germline V gene. With V trimmed by 2 bases and J by 4 bases, 7 bases remained unmatched. The CDR3 covers 14 residues. The CDR3 sequence: CSVELGTGPYEQYF. The CDR3 DNA is TGCAGCGTTGAATTGGGGACAGGACCTTACGAGCAGTACTTC.

The J gene is TRBJ2-7, the V gene TRBV2, with 10 bases aligning to TRBD2. V lost 5 bases to trimming and J lost 2 bases; unmatched junction nucleotides: 9. Germline-derived CDR1 and CDR2 are SNHLY and FYNNEI. This CDR3 comprises 16 residues. The chain's CDR3 is CASSINEREGPYEQYF. The CDR3 nucleotides are TGTGCCAGCAGTATTAACGAGCGGGAGGGCCCCTACGAGCAGTACTTC.

The chain employs TRBV27 and TRBJ2-7; the D gene is possibly TRBD2 (5 bases). The CDR3 is 13 residues long. The V end was cut by 0 bases, the J end by 3 bases, with 6 bases between. Germline lookup yields CDR1 MNHEY and CDR2 SMNVEV (reference sequence). CDR3 coding DNA: TGTGCCAGCAGTTTATCCAGCGGCTACGAGCAGTACTTC. This gives the protein CASSLSSGYEQYF.